Below are 4 T cell receptor beta chains sequenced from a single sample in a study of graft-versus-host responses after intestinal transplantation. These receptors are not linked to any known antigen. Here immunoSEQ multiplex PCR was the method, and the copy in TCRdb shows in-frame clones only, minus some. This sample has tens of thousands of clones; 70% to 90% occur once, and the top ten carry roughly 2.5%. The specimen was unstimulated CD8+ T cells sorted from spleen or lymph node cells, collected before intestinal transplant. The receptors were gathered from a human donor who received an intestinal transplant.

The chain has TRBV27 and TRBJ2-7; maybe TRBD1 (6 bases). V was shortened by 6 bases and J by 4 bases, with 22 bases between the two germline ends. Germline V lookup: CDR1 MNHEY, CDR2 SMNVEV (reference sequence). The CDR3 length is 16 residues. CDR3 sequence reads: CASSPTHGTPDYEQYF. CDR3 nucleotides: TGTGCCAGCAGCCCAACCCACGGGACACCTGATTACGAGCAGTACTTC.

This clone occurred once. V is TRBV11-3 and J is TRBJ2-3; TRBD2 matches 10 bases. In germline, CDR1 is SGHNT, CDR2 YENEEA. The CDR3 sequence is 16 residues long. Trimming at V came to 1 base and at J to 2 bases, leaving 3 bases not matched to a gene. CDR3 protein: CASSLGGTSDTDTQYF. The CDR3 DNA is TGTGCCAGCAGCTTAGGGGGGACTAGCGACACAGATACGCAGTATTTT.

The CDR3 region has the DNA TGTGCCAGCAGCCCTACAGGGGACCTTACCAACAATGAGCAGTTCTTC. This codes for CASSPTGDLTNNEQFF. The rearrangement links TRBV27 to TRBJ2-1; TRBD1 agrees at 7 bases. V trimming: 6 bases; J trimming: 5 bases; junction bases outside the gene matches: 13. This CDR3 region has 16 residues. The germline V gene encodes CDR1 MNHEY and CDR2 SMNVEV (reference sequence).

CDR3 sequence: CASRPDRAQETQYF. Here the CDR3 DNA reads TGTGCCAGCAGACCCGACAGGGCCCAAGAGACCCAGTACTTC. The gene calls are TRBV2 and TRBJ2-5, with 7 positions matching TRBD1. The CDR3 covers 14 residues. V shed 6 bases and J 1 base; nucleotides not matched to a gene: 5. Germline V CDR1 and CDR2: SNHLY, FYNNEI.